This T cell receptor beta chain emerged from a study of blood T cells in healthy people across ages. General observations from the study: Expanded clonotype changes were possibly confounded by unknown donor CMV status. Per million T cells, TCR beta diversity dropped roughly linearly as age increased.

On this clonotype itself: Its cognate antigen is unknown. A much larger clone differs by one base, so this may be a read error.

The CDR3 extends over 14 amino acids. The germline gives CDR1 SGHAT, CDR2 FQNNGV. The V end lost 2 bases, the J end lost 5 bases, and 13 bases lay between the germline ends. The authors ran a second PCR of roughly 7 to 11 cycles using a sample-barcoded 5' primer and a J-beta primer mix. One entry per CDR3 protein, called by TCRdb with MiXCR from the 5' RACE reads. Among about 400,000 distinct CDR3 sequences listed, roughly half were seen once. The J gene is TRBJ2-7, the V gene TRBV11-2; D unclear. The sample taken for sequencing was blood. The origin of this receptor is a man between 60 and 75 years old in good health. CDR3: CASSLRVTQDEQYF. The DNA of the CDR3 is TGTGCCAGCAGCTTAAGGGTCACCCAGGACGAGCAGTACTTC.